The 3 T cell receptor beta chains given below trace back to one sample, sequenced in a study of cytomegalovirus exposure and HLA in healthy donors. Clones were sequenced by immunoSEQ multiplex PCR, and TCRdb holds only the in-frame ones, with some missing. This sample has 70,000 to 75,000 clones; about 93% occur once, and the top ten carry 1.5% to 2%. Sequencing used PBMCs. The receptor source for this set is a woman between 18 and 29 years old in good health and CMV-seropositive.

This clone occurred once. This chain joins TRBV18 and TRBJ2-1; 9 bases map to TRBD1. The CDR3 contains 14 residues. Germline V gene data show CDR1 as KGHSH and CDR2 as LQKENI. The V gene end was trimmed by 8 bases and the J gene end by 7 bases; junction bases not matched to a gene: 9. CDR3 region: CASQPGQGGNEQFF. As DNA, the CDR3 is TGTGCCAGCCAACCGGGACAGGGTGGGAATGAGCAGTTCTTC.

The chain uses TRBV30 and TRBJ2-4, with TRBD1 identical over 7 bases. Trimming at V came to 1 base and at J to 8 bases, leaving 2 bases not matched to a gene. CDR3 size: 12 residues. Germline assignment: CDR1 GTSNPN and CDR2 SVGIG (reference sequence). The CDR3 region has the DNA TGTGCCTGGAGTGCCGACAGGGACATTCAGTACTTC. Protein sequence: CAWSADRDIQYF. Filled out from reference TRBV30 and TRBJ2-4, the complete variable domain reads SQTIHQWPATLVQPVGSPLSLECTVEGTSNPNLYWYRQAAGRGLQLLFYSVGIGQISSEVPQNLSASRPQDRQFILSSKKLLLSDSGFYLCAWSADRDIQYFGAGTRLSVL.

This clone is a singleton in its sample. The gene calls are TRBV6-5 and TRBJ2-5, with 9 bases aligning to TRBD1. The junction had 8 bases not matched to a gene; V was cut back by 2 bases and J by 4 bases. This CDR3 is 16 amino acids long. Germline CDR1 and CDR2: MNHEY and SVGAGI. CDR3 in amino acids: CASSYTSGTGRETQYF. The CDR3 DNA follows: TGTGCCAGCAGTTACACATCCGGGACAGGGAGAGAGACCCAGTACTTC.